One and the same sample provided the 17 T cell receptor beta chains below, sequenced in a study of radiation and T cells in renal cell carcinoma. The table came from immunoSEQ multiplex PCR; TCRdb's copy has only in-frame clones and leaves some out. The table shows 100,000 to 150,000 clones, with over 75% occurring only once. As for time point: blood 2 weeks post-SBRT. Treatment denoted: 15 Gy SBRT to primary tumor, nephrectomy 4 weeks later. Source: blood, taken from a patient whose treatment included radiotherapy and nephrectomy. All receptors come from a man aged 50 to 59 with renal cell carcinoma.

V and J are TRBV4-3 and TRBJ2-7; the match to TRBD2 covers 7 bases. CDR1 is LGHNA, CDR2 YSLEER, per germline. This CDR3 is built from 14 residues. J was trimmed by 1 base and V by 4 bases; bases with no gene match: 4. The CDR3: CASSLREGSYEQYF. The CDR3 DNA is TGCGCCAGCAGCCTGAGGGAGGGGTCCTACGAGCAGTACTTC.

This chain's CDR3 is CASRRDELGEAFF. CDR3 coding DNA: TGTGCCAGCAGACGGGACGAGTTGGGTGAAGCTTTCTTT. This rearrangement joins TRBV7-9 to TRBJ1-1, with D possibly TRBD1 on 5 matching bases. The CDR3 loop spans 13 amino acids. Germline V lookup: CDR1 SEHNR, CDR2 FQNEAQ (reference sequence). V lost 6 bases, J lost 7 bases, and 15 bases lay in between.

The rearrangement uses TRBV29-1 and TRBJ2-7; D may match TRBD1 or TRBD2 (5 bases each). Germline CDR1 is SQVTM and CDR2 is ANQGSEA. Trimming shortened V by 4 bases and J by 5 bases, and 15 bases separated the two germline ends. There are 13 residues in the CDR3. CDR3 amino acids: CSVGRDGGHEQYF. CDR3 nucleotides: TGCAGCGTTGGCAGGGACGGTGGCCACGAGCAGTACTTC.

V usage is TRBV7-2 and J usage is TRBJ1-1; D is possibly TRBD1 (5 bases). V lost 2 bases, J lost 4 bases, and 11 bases lay in between. Germline V gene lookup returns CDR1 SGHTA and CDR2 FQGNSA. The CDR3 extends over 14 amino acids. The CDR3 region has the DNA TGTGCCAGCAGCTTATTAGGGGAGGGCACTGAAGCTTTCTTT. This gives the protein CASSLLGEGTEAFF.

The chain recombines TRBV5-1 with TRBJ1-2; possible D gene TRBD1, 5 bases. This CDR3 spans 14 amino acids. V was pared by 0 bases and J by 2 bases, with 8 bases between. Looked up from germline, CDR1 is SGHRS and CDR2 is YFSETQ. The CDR3: CASSLGDGNYGYTF. CDR3 coding DNA: TGCGCCAGCAGCTTGGGGGACGGGAACTATGGCTACACCTTC.

The rearrangement uses TRBV7-6 and TRBJ2-7; TRBD1 is a possible D gene (6 bases). CDR1 SGHVS and CDR2 FNYEAQ come from the germline V gene. This CDR3 comprises 14 residues. Trimming took 3 bases from V and 7 from J, leaving 16 bases between them. CDR3 amino acids: CASSLGTGYEEQYF. CDR3 coding DNA: TGTGCCAGCAGCTTGGGTACAGGGTACGAAGAGCAGTACTTC.

This rearrangement joins TRBV11-2 to TRBJ2-7; D unclear. The CDR3 covers 10 residues. The V gene lost 5 bases and the J gene lost 2 bases, with 1 base spanning the gap. Germline values: CDR1 SGHAT, CDR2 FQNNGV. The CDR3 region is CASSAYEQYF. The CDR3 nucleotides read TGTGCCAGCAGCGCCTACGAGCAGTACTTC.

The genes are TRBV19 and TRBJ1-5, with 10 bases aligning to TRBD1. Per germline, CDR1 LNHDA and CDR2 SQIVND (reference sequence). Trimming took 5 bases from V and 1 from J; bases not matched to a gene: 5. The CDR3 sequence is 16 residues long. The CDR3, as DNA: TGTGCCAGTAGTTCTCCGGGACAGGGGAGCAATCAGCCCCAGCATTTT. This encodes CASSSPGQGSNQPQHF.

The rearrangement links TRBV28 to TRBJ2-7; TRBD1 or TRBD2 may be the D gene (5 bases each). Germline CDR1 is MDHEN and CDR2 is SYDVKM. The CDR3 is made up of 14 amino acids. V dropped 7 bases and J dropped 4 bases, with 17 bases sitting between them. The CDR3 DNA sequence: TGTGCCAGCACAACAGGAGGTTCCGCGTACGAGCAGTACTTC. Its translation is CASTTGGSAYEQYF. The entire variable domain, with the rest obtained from reference TRBV28 and TRBJ2-7, is as follows: DVKVTQSSRYLVKRTGEKVFLECVQDMDHENMFWYRQDPGLGLRLIYFSYDVKMKEKGDIPEGYSVSREKKERFSLILESASTNQTSMYLCASTTGGSAYEQYFGPGTRLTVT.

This clone came up once. The chain recombines TRBV5-1 with TRBJ1-1; D is perhaps TRBD1 (5 bases). CDR3 size: 14 residues. Trimming took off 0 bases at V and 1 base at J, with 7 bases between the two ends. Per the germline V gene, CDR1 is SGHRS and CDR2 is YFSETQ. The CDR3 region has the DNA TGCGCCAGCAGCTTGGGGGACGGGAACACTGAAGCTTTCTTT. Translating it yields CASSLGDGNTEAFF.

V is TRBV9 and J is TRBJ2-7; 10 bases map to TRBD1. The CDR3 spans 15 residues. Germline CDR1 SGDLS, CDR2 YYNGEE. V shed 3 bases and J 4 bases; nucleotides not matched to a gene: 7. CDR3 nucleotide sequence: TGTGCCAGCAGCGGAAGGGGACAGGGGCTATACGAGCAGTACTTC. Translation: CASSGRGQGLYEQYF.

V and J are TRBV27 and TRBJ2-1; D call uncertain. The CDR3 totals 11 residues. Germline-derived CDR1 and CDR2 are MNHEY and SMNVEV (reference sequence). V lost 6 bases and J 10 bases, leaving 10 bases between the germline ends. CDR3 loop: CASSPGREQFF. CDR3 bases: TGTGCCAGCAGCCCCGGAAGGGAGCAGTTCTTC.

The V and J genes are TRBV25-1 and TRBJ2-3, with D perhaps matching TRBD1 (6 bases). V dropped 2 bases and J dropped 4 bases, with 7 bases sitting between them. The CDR3 sequence is 13 residues long. Germline lookup yields CDR1 MGHDK and CDR2 SYGVNS. The CDR3 loop is CASSETGPDTQYF. Here the CDR3 DNA reads TGTGCCAGCAGTGAAACAGGGCCAGATACGCAGTATTTT.

The chain couples TRBV5-4 to TRBJ2-3, with D perhaps being TRBD1 or TRBD2 (6 bases each). Germline V gives CDR1 SGHNT, CDR2 YYREEE (reference sequence). Trimming shortened V by 4 bases and J by 4 bases, and 13 bases separated the two germline ends. This CDR3 is built from 14 residues. Here the CDR3 DNA reads TGTGCCAGCAGCCCGGGGGCCACGGCAGATACGCAGTATTTT. This codes for CASSPGATADTQYF.

The chain uses TRBV5-1 and TRBJ2-1, with D possibly TRBD2 on 6 matching bases. Germline V gene lookup returns CDR1 SGHRS and CDR2 YFSETQ. Trimming removed 0 bases from V and 4 bases from J, with 11 bases in between. This CDR3 has 15 residues. CDR3 nucleotides: TGCGCCAGCAGCTTGGAAAGACTAGAATACAATGAGCAGTTCTTC. Translated: CASSLERLEYNEQFF.

The CDR3 is CASSLRAGSESYEQYF. DNA of the CDR3: TGTGCCAGCAGCTTGCGTGCGGGTTCGGAATCCTACGAGCAGTACTTC. The rearrangement uses TRBV7-2 and TRBJ2-7, with a possible D match to TRBD2 (5 bases). The CDR3 extends over 16 amino acids. The V end was cut by 3 bases, the J end by 1 base, with 16 bases between. Germline CDR1 reads SGHTA; CDR2 reads FQGNSA.

This sequence joins TRBV7-9 and TRBJ2-1; possibly TRBD1 for D (5 bases). The length of the CDR3 is 14 residues. The germline V and J ends were trimmed by 8 bases and 8 bases, with 19 bases remaining between them. Germline V CDR1 and CDR2: SEHNR, FQNEAQ (reference sequence). The CDR3 coding sequence is TGTGCCAGCCAGCCTTGGGGCCAAGAGGATGAGCAGTTCTTC. Residues: CASQPWGQEDEQFF.